The TCR beta chain under discussion was sequenced for a study of blood T cell repertoires in COVID-19 (TCRdb year 2020). General notes on the study: The collaborator samples originated in the United States, Italy and Spain and spanned the acute and convalescent phases of COVID-19. The samples were drawn from two sources: the first 160 participants of the ongoing ImmuneRACE study, and 1,000 to 1,500 subjects contributed by 6 global collaborators. The sample metadata nearly always contained a de-identified subject ID, COVID-19 status, age in years and sex. The prospective study material was composed of cDNA or gDNA derived from T cells, B-cell-depleted T cells, or PBMCs. The dataset comprised deeply sampled blood TCRbeta repertoires from subjects exposed to, actively infected with, or recovered from COVID-19. The repertoires were released in a freely available public database meant as a resource for research on the immune response to SARS-CoV-2. Where available, HLA class I and class II types were obtained from metadata supplied by the sample provider rather than from assay-based typing. Study-wide findings and limitations: The quantity of clinical and demographic metadata differed by source and by participant and was supplied without curation.

Per the germline V gene, MDHEN is the CDR1 and SYDVKM is the CDR2. Germline trimming amounts to 4 bases on V and 4 bases on J, with 7 as the count of junction bases outside the gene matches. Spanning cysteine to phenylalanine, the CDR3 consists of 14 amino acids. Only the CDR3 portion is preserved as DNA: 42 bases, with reading frame beginning at the first base. TCRbeta CDR3 regions were amplified from genomic DNA using the immunoSEQ Assay, a bias-controlled multiplex PCR. The study's own analysis went as follows. Within the assay, amplification of reference gene primers was used to estimate how many nucleated cells each sample contained. Sequence reads were collapsed and filtered to measure the absolute abundance of every unique TCRbeta CDR3 rearrangement. Productive Simpson clonality was computed per sample as the square root of Simpson's diversity index over productive rearrangements. The clones in this table, taken by TCRdb from immuneACCESS, are in-frame only. Not every clone is retained; where verified, under half of the shortfall comes from an unresolved V gene, and the cause of the rest is unknown. The DNA was the basis for D and trimming; V, J and clone size are from that table. The sample table records 100,000 or so clones; approximately 80% of these occur just once. The ten largest clones add up to 7.5% to 10% of the sample.

About this clone: The antigen it recognizes is unknown. No much larger clone exists at a distance of one base, and base qualities are not known.

Whole blood was collected in K2EDTA tubes by collaborating institutions according to the institutions' own protocols. For TCRbeta analysis, collaborators shipped samples in one of three forms: frozen whole blood, isolated PBMCs, or DNA extracted from either of those sample types. Here the chain combines TRBV28 and TRBJ2-7, with 7 bases aligning to TRBD1. Sequencing was done on a sample of peripheral blood. The sequence was obtained from a woman aged 70-85 years with acute or convalescent COVID-19. CDR3 protein: CASSSRTGIYEQYF. Here is the DNA: TGTGCCAGCAGTTCTAGGACAGGCATTTACGAGCAGTACTTC.